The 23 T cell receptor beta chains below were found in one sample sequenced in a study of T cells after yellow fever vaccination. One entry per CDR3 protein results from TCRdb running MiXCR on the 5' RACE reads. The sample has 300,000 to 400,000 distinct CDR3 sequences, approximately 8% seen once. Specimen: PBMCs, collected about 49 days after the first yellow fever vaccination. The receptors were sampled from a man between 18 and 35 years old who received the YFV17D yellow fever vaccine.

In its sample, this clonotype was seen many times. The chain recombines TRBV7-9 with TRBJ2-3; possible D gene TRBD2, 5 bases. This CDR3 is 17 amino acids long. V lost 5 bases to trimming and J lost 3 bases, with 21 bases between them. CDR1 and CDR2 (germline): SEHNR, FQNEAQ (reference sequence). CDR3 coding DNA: TGTGCCAGCAGCCCCAGTCGGGGTGGCCCCCGGACAGATACGCAGTATTTT. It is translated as CASSPSRGGPRTDTQYF.

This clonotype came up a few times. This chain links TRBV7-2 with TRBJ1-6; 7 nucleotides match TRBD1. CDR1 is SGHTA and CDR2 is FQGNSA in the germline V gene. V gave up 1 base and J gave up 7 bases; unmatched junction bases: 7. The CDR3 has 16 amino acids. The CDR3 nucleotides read TGTGCCAGCAGCTTAGTGGGGACAGTCTCCAATTCACCCCTCCACTTT. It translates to CASSLVGTVSNSPLHF.

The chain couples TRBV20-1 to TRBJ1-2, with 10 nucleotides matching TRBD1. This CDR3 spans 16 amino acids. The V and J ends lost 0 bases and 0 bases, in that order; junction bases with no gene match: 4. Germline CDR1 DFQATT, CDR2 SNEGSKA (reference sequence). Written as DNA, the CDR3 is TGCAGTGCTAGAGATCGGGGGACAGGGGCTAACTATGGCTACACCTTC. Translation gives CSARDRGTGANYGYTF.

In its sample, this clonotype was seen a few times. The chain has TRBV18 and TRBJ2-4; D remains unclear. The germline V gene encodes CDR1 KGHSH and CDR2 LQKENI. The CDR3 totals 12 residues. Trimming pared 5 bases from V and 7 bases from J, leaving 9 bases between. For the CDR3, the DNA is TGTGCCAGCTCATTCGGACCCAACATTCAGTACTTC. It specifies CASSFGPNIQYF. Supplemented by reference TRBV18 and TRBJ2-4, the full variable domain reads NAGVMQNPRHLVRRRGQEARLRCSPMKGHSHVYWYRQLPEEGLKFMVYLQKENIIDESGMPKERFSAEFPKEGPSILRIQQVVRGDSAAYFCASSFGPNIQYFGAGTRLSVL.

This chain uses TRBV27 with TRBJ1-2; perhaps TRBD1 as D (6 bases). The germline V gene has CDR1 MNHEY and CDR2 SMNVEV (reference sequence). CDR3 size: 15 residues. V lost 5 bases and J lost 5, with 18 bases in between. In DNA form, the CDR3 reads TGTGCCAGCAGTCCGCTTTGGGGGGCGATATATGGCTACACCTTC. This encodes CASSPLWGAIYGYTF.

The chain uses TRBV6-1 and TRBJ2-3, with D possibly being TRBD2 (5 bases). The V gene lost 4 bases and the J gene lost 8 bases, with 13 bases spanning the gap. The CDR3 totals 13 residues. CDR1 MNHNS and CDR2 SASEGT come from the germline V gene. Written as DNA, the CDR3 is TGTGCCAGCAGTGTAGAGGGCGGTTCTACGCAGTATTTT. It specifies CASSVEGGSTQYF.

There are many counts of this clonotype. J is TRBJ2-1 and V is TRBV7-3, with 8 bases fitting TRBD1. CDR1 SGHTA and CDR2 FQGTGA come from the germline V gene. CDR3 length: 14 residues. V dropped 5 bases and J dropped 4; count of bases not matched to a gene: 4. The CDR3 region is CASSDRGPYNEQFF. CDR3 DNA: TGTGCCAGCAGCGACAGGGGACCGTACAATGAGCAGTTCTTC. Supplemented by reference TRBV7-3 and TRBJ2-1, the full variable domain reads GAGVSQTPSNKVTEKGKYVELRCDPISGHTALYWYRQSLGQGPEFLIYFQGTGAADDSGLPNDRFFAVRPEGSVSTLKIQRTERGDSAVYLCASSDRGPYNEQFFGPGTRLTVL.

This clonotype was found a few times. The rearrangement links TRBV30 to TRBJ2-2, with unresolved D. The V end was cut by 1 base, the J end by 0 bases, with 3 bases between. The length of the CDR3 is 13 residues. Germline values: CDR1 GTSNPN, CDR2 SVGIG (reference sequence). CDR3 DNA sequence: TGTGCCTGGAGTGGTACGAACACCGGGGAGCTGTTTTTT. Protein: CAWSGTNTGELFF.

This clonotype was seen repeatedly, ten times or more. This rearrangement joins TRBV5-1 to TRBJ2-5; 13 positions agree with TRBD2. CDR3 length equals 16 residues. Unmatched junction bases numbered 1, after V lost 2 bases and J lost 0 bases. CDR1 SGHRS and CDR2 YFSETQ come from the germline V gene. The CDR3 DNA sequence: TGCGCCAGCAGCTTAGGACTAGCGGGGGACCAAGAGACCCAGTACTTC. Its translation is CASSLGLAGDQETQYF.

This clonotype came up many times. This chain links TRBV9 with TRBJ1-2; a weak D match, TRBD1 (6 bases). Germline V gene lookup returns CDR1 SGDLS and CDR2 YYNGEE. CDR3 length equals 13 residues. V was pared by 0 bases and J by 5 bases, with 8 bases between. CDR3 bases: TGTGCCAGCAGCGTAGAGGGGACATATGGCTACACCTTC. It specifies CASSVEGTYGYTF. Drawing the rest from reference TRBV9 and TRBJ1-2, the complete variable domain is DSGVTQTPKHLITATGQRVTLRCSPRSGDLSVYWYQQSLDQGLQFLIQYYNGEERAKGNILERFSAQQFPDLHSELNLSSLELGDSALYFCASSVEGTYGYTFGSGTRLTVV.

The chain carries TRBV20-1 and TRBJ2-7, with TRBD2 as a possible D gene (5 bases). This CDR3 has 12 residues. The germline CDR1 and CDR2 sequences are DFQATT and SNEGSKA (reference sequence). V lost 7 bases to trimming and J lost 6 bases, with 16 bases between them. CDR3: CSVKTRGLEQYF. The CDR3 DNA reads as TGCAGTGTTAAGACCAGAGGGCTCGAGCAGTACTTC.

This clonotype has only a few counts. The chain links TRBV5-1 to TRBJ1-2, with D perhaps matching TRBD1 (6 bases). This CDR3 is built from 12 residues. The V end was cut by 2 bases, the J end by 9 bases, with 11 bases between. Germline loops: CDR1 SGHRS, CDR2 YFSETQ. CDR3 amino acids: CASSFSGDRYTF. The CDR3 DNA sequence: TGCGCCAGCAGCTTCTCAGGGGACCGCTACACCTTC. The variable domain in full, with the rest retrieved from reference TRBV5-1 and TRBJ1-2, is KAGVTQTPRYLIKTRGQQVTLSCSPISGHRSVSWYQQTPGQGLQFLFEYFSETQRNKGNFPGRFSGRQFSNSRSEMNVSTLELGDSALYLCASSFSGDRYTFGSGTRLTVV.

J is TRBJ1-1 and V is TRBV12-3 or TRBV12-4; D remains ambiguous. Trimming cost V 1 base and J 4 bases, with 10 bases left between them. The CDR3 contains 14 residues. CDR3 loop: CASSLVGSLTEAFF. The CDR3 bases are TGTGCCAGCAGTTTAGTAGGCAGCCTCACTGAAGCTTTCTTT.

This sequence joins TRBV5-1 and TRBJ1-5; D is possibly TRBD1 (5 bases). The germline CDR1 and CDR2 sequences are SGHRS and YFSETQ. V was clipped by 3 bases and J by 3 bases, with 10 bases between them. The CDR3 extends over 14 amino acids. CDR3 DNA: TGCGCCAGCAGCTCCGGGGCCTTCAATCAGCCCCAGCATTTT. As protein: CASSSGAFNQPQHF.

DNA of the CDR3: TGTGCCAGCAGTTTAGGCGAGACTTATACGCAGTATTTT. It translates to CASSLGETYTQYF. The chain is built from TRBV12-3 or TRBV12-4 and TRBJ2-3; no reliable D call. The length of the CDR3 is 13 residues. The V gene lost 1 base and the J gene lost 7 bases, with 9 bases spanning the gap.

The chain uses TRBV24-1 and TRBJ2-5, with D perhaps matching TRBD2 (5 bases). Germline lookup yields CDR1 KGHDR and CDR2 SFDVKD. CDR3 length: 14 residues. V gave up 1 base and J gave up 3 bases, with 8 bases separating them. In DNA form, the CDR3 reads TGTGCCACCAGTGATTTCCGGGGTGAAGAGACCCAGTACTTC. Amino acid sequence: CATSDFRGEETQYF.

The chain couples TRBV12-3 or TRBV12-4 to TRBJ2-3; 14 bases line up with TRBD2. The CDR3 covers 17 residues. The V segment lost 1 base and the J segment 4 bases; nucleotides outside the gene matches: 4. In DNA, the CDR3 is TGTGCCAGCAGTTTAGTTCGACTAGCGGGGGGGGCAGATACGCAGTATTTT. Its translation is CASSLVRLAGGADTQYF.

The CDR3 is CASSLAFTGFGYTF. The CDR3 nucleotides are TGTGCCAGCAGCTTAGCCTTCACAGGGTTTGGCTACACCTTC. The chain joins TRBV7-9 to TRBJ1-2; D may be TRBD1 (6 bases). The germline V gene encodes CDR1 SEHNR and CDR2 FQNEAQ (reference sequence). V shed 0 bases and J shed 7 bases, with 12 bases lying between them. The CDR3 runs to 14 residues.

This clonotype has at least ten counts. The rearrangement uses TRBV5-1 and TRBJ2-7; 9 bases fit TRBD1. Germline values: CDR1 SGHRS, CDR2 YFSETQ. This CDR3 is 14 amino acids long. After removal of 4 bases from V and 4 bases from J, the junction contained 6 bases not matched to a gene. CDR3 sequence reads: CASSPGQGVYEQYF. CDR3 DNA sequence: TGCGCCAGCAGCCCGGGACAGGGAGTTTACGAGCAGTACTTC.

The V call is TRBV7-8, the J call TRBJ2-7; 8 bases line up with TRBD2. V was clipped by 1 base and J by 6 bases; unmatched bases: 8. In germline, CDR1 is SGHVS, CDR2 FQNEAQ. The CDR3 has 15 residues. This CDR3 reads CASSLVGGGPFEQYF. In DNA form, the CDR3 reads TGTGCCAGCAGCTTAGTGGGCGGGGGGCCCTTCGAGCAGTACTTC.

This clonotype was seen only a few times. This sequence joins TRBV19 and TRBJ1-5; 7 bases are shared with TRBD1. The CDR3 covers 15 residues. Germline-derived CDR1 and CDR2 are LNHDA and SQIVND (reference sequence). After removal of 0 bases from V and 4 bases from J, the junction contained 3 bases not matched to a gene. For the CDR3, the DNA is TGTGCCAGTAGTATAGAACGACAGGGTAATCAGCCCCAGCATTTT. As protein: CASSIERQGNQPQHF.

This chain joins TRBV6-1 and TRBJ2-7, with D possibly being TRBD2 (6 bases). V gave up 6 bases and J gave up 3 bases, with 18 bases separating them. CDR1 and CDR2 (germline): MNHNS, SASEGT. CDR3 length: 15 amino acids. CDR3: CASSQGLVKIYEQYF. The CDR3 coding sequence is TGTGCCAGCAGCCAGGGACTTGTTAAGATCTACGAGCAGTACTTC.

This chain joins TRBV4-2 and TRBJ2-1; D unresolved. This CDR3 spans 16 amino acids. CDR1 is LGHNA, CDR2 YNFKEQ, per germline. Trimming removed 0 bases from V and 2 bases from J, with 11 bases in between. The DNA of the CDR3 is TGTGCCAGCAGCCAAGACAGCTCGAGGACCTACAATGAGCAGTTCTTC. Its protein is CASSQDSSRTYNEQFF.